A selection of T cell receptor beta chains follows, all from one sample in a study of blood T cell repertoires in COVID-19. The table came from immunoSEQ multiplex PCR; TCRdb's copy has only in-frame clones and leaves some out. The sample has about 190,000 clones, more than 75% seen once. Sequenced material: peripheral blood. These receptors were taken from a man aged 35-49 years with active or convalescent COVID-19. Both conserved end residues are part of each CDR3. The D gene is left open where the match is weak. Part of the rows lack a size; the others show once, few, many or a class for expanded clones.

>TRBV5-6|TRBJ2-7|few|TRBD2
CASSPIGLAGGEQYF
TGTGCCAGCAGCCCAATTGGGCTAGCGGGAGGCGAGCAGTACTTC
>TRBV19|TRBJ2-7|NA|TRBD1
CASSIRSQGVGTEQYF
TGTGCCAGTAGTATAAGGTCCCAGGGGGTTGGGACCGAGCAGTACTTC
>TRBV5-6|TRBJ1-2|NA|TRBD1
CASSLGLTGQGYTF
TGTGCCAGCAGCTTGGGTCTGACAGGGCAAGGCTACACCTTC
>TRBV28|TRBJ1-4|once|TRBD1
CASSGGTGSGEKLFF
TGTGCCAGCAGCGGTGGGACAGGGTCCGGTGAAAAACTGTTTTTT
>TRBV11-2|TRBJ1-2|NA|TRBD1
CASRRTGGGYGYTF
TGTGCCAGCAGACGCACAGGGGGCGGCTATGGCTACACCTTC
>TRBV11-2|TRBJ2-1|NA|NA
CASSFDSEYNEQFF
TGTGCCAGCAGCTTCGACTCAGAGTACAATGAGCAGTTCTTC
>TRBV28|TRBJ2-4|NA|NA
CASSSSPPTVRIAKNIQYF
TGTGCCAGCAGTTCCTCGCCTCCGACAGTCCGAATAGCCAAAAACATTCAGTACTTC
>TRBV9|TRBJ1-1|NA|NA
CASSVASQNTEAFF
TGTGCCAGCAGCGTAGCGTCACAGAACACTGAAGCTTTCTTT
>TRBV5-4|TRBJ2-7|NA|TRBD1
CASSFGQGVGLGEQYF
TGTGCCAGCAGCTTTGGACAGGGCGTGGGTCTTGGTGAGCAGTACTTC
>TRBV7-9|TRBJ1-3|NA|TRBD1
CASSVGAPDRGLAGNTIYF
TGTGCCAGCAGCGTGGGGGCCCCCGACAGGGGACTGGCCGGAAACACCATATATTTT
>TRBV9|TRBJ2-7|NA|TRBD1
CASSITPGQNYEQYF
TGTGCCAGCAGCATCACACCGGGACAGAATTACGAGCAGTACTTC
>TRBV30|TRBJ2-3|NA|TRBD2
CAGTSGSPDTQYF
TGTGCCGGGACTAGCGGGAGTCCAGATACGCAGTATTTT
>TRBV5-6|TRBJ1-1|NA|TRBD1
CASSLRGTEAFF
TGTGCCAGCAGCCTCAGGGGGACTGAAGCTTTCTTT
>TRBV4-3|TRBJ1-2|NA|TRBD1
CASSQDRQGFLYGYTF
TGCGCCAGCAGCCAAGATAGACAGGGATTTCTCTATGGCTACACCTTC